This paragraph covers one TCR beta chain sequence. Its cognate antigen is unknown. The V and J ends lost 4 bases and 2 bases respectively, with 16 bases between them. This CDR3 spans 16 amino acids. Sample-barcoded 5' priming and a J-beta primer mix drove a second PCR of roughly 6 to 12 cycles. TCRdb re-analysed the 5' RACE reads in MiXCR, keeping a single row per CDR3 protein. The sample includes over 600,000 distinct CDR3 sequences, about 46% of them seen just once. Each donor supplied roughly 9 milliliters of peripheral blood. Total RNA extraction produced at least 5.5 micrograms (per sample) for the study. This record belongs to a study of blood T cells in healthy people across ages. Overall study findings and caveats: Roughly linearly, TCR beta diversity per million T cells fell as age increased. Possibly confounding the expanded clonotype changes was the fact that donor CMV status was unknown.

The origin of this receptor is a man at least 80 years old in good health. Sequenced sample: blood. The V and J genes are TRBV12-3 or TRBV12-4 and TRBJ2-3; unclear D gene. CDR3 sequence: CASSSQRLPATDTQYF. In nucleotides, the CDR3 is TGTGCCAGCAGTTCCCAACGGCTCCCCGCCACAGATACGCAGTATTTT.